The rows below give T cell receptor beta chains drawn from one sample of a study of blood T cells in healthy people across ages. TCRdb ran MiXCR on the 5' RACE reads and lists one entry per CDR3 protein. The top ten clones hold roughly 20% of a sample with about 830,000 distinct CDR3 sequences, over 45% of them seen once. The source material was blood. The source of these receptors is a man aged 25-40 years in good health. CDR3s include the opening cysteine and the closing phenylalanine or tryptophan. The D gene is left open where the match is weak. Expanded clones get a size class; other rows say once, few or many, or leave the size out.

d_call clone_size j_call v_call cdr3_aa cdr3_nt
TRBD1 - TRBJ2-5 TRBV12-3/TRBV12-4 CASSPGGTGEKETQYF TGTGCCAGCAGTCCGGGGGGGACAGGGGAGAAAGAGACCCAGTACTTC
- - TRBJ2-3 TRBV28 CASSSSYGIATDTQYF TGTGCCAGCAGTTCCAGCTACGGGATTGCGACAGATACGCAGTATTTT
TRBD1 - TRBJ2-7 TRBV10-3 CAARDRSYNEQYF TGTGCCGCCAGGGACAGGTCGTACAATGAGCAGTACTTC
TRBD1 once TRBJ1-4 TRBV10-3 CAISDARGKGNEKLFF TGTGCCATCAGTGACGCCAGGGGGAAGGGTAATGAAAAACTGTTTTTT
TRBD1 - TRBJ2-7 TRBV19 CASSMDRGYEQYF TGTGCCAGTAGTATGGACAGGGGCTACGAGCAGTACTTC
TRBD2 - TRBJ2-3 TRBV29-1 CSVDQRERTDTQYF TGCAGCGTTGATCAGCGGGAGAGGACAGATACGCAGTATTTT
TRBD2 few TRBJ2-7 TRBV4-3 CASSQEYPEREQKTSYEQYF TGCGCCAGCAGCCAAGAATATCCGGAGCGGGAGCAAAAAACCTCCTACGAGCAGTACTTC
- - TRBJ1-1 TRBV20-1 CSASGQSNTEAFF TGCAGTGCTAGTGGGCAGTCGAACACTGAAGCTTTCTTT
- - TRBJ1-2 TRBV5-1 CASSLVGTEGYTF TGCGCCAGCAGCTTGGTGGGGACTGAAGGCTACACCTTC
- - TRBJ1-2 TRBV29-1 CSAASGYGYTF TGCAGCGCTGCCTCCGGCTATGGCTACACCTTC
- - TRBJ2-1 TRBV10-3 CAMASSYNEQFF TGTGCCATGGCTAGCAGCTACAATGAGCAGTTCTTC
- once TRBJ2-3 TRBV25-1 CASSEKLIDTQYF TGTGCCAGCAGTGAAAAGCTAATAGATACGCAGTATTTT
TRBD1 - TRBJ2-5 TRBV3-1 CASSAGQARETQYF TGTGCCAGCAGCGCAGGACAGGCCAGAGAGACCCAGTACTTC
- - TRBJ2-7 TRBV20-1 CSARDSRRSYEQYF TGCAGTGCTAGAGATTCTCGGCGGTCCTACGAGCAGTACTTC
TRBD2 - TRBJ2-5 TRBV6-6 CASSSHTSGQETQYF TGTGCCAGCAGTTCCCATACTAGCGGACAAGAGACCCAGTACTTC
- - TRBJ2-7 TRBV2 CASTGREGPNSYEQYF TGTGCCAGCACCGGCAGGGAAGGACCAAACTCCTACGAGCAGTACTTC
- - TRBJ2-7 TRBV5-5 CASSVREAYEQYF TGTGCCAGCAGCGTCAGGGAAGCCTACGAGCAGTACTTC
TRBD2 - TRBJ2-5 TRBV4-2 CASSLRWSSGRSGETQYF TGTGCCAGCAGCCTTCGATGGAGTAGCGGGAGGTCCGGGGAGACCCAGTACTTC
TRBD2 few TRBJ2-1 TRBV7-9 CASSLALGLAAYNEQFF TGTGCCAGCAGCTTAGCGCTAGGGCTAGCGGCATACAATGAGCAGTTCTTC
- once TRBJ2-5 TRBV3-1 CASSHGRGQETQYF TGTGCCAGCAGCCACGGACGGGGCCAAGAGACCCAGTACTTC
- few TRBJ2-7 TRBV19 CASSKGTALIYEQYF TGTGCCAGTAGTAAGGGGACTGCCCTCATTTACGAGCAGTACTTC
- - TRBJ1-1 TRBV5-1 CASSPGQRFEAFF TGCGCCAGCAGCCCCGGCCAGCGCTTTGAAGCTTTCTTT
- few TRBJ1-4 TRBV15 CATSTGAENEKLFF TGTGCCACCAGCACGGGAGCCGAAAATGAAAAACTGTTTTTT
TRBD2 - TRBJ2-1 TRBV3-1 CASSLEPGLVTYNEQFF TGTGCCAGCAGCCTAGAACCGGGACTAGTCACCTACAATGAGCAGTTCTTC
- - TRBJ2-7 TRBV25-1 CASGPLPPYF TGTGCCAGCGGACCCCTGCCCCCGTACTTC
- - TRBJ2-1 TRBV20-1 CSANGGANNEQFF TGCAGTGCTAATGGGGGGGCCAACAATGAGCAGTTCTTC
- - TRBJ2-7 TRBV6-2/TRBV6-3 CASSDGFSINEQYF TGTGCCAGCAGTGACGGTTTTTCTATCAACGAGCAGTACTTC
- - TRBJ2-1 TRBV27 CASSWGPFTTYNEQFF TGTGCCAGCAGTTGGGGACCATTCACAACCTACAATGAGCAGTTCTTC